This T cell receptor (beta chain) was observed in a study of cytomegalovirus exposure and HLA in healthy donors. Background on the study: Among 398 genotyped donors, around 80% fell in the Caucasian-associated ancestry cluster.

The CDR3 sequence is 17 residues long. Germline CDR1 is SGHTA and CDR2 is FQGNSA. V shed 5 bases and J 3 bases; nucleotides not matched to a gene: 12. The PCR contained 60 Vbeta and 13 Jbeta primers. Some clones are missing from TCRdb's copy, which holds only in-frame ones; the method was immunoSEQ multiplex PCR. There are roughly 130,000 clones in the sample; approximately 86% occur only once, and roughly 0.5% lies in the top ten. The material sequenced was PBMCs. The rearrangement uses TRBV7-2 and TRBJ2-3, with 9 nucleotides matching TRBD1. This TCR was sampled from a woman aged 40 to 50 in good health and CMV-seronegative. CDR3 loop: CASSPFRTGAGTDTQYF. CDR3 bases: TGTGCCAGCAGCCCCTTCCGGACAGGGGCGGGGACAGATACGCAGTATTTT.